This section outlines one TCR beta chain sequence together with its context. Its target is unknown. The data stem from a study of blood T cells in healthy people across ages. General study points: Changes in expanded clonotypes were possibly confounded, as the CMV status of donors was unknown.

Sample-barcoded 5' priming and a J-beta primer mix drove a second PCR of roughly 6 to 12 cycles. A 12-random-nucleotide template-switch adaptor tagged each cDNA molecule. TCRdb reprocessed the 5' RACE reads via MiXCR and lists one record per CDR3 protein. Of 1.5 million or so distinct CDR3 sequences in the sample, roughly 45% are singletons; the top ten hold 7.9%. Approximately 10 milliliters was the volume of peripheral blood drawn from each donor. V lost 5 bases and J lost 6, with 10 bases in between. The V gene's germline CDR1 is MNHEY and CDR2 SVGAGI. This CDR3 has 13 amino acids. The sequence was obtained from a woman between 18 and 29 years old in good health. The sequenced material came from blood. The chain joins TRBV6-5 to TRBJ2-2, with unresolved D. The CDR3 reads CASSDAVAGELFF. CDR3 bases: TGTGCCAGCAGTGACGCGGTCGCCGGGGAGCTGTTTTTT.